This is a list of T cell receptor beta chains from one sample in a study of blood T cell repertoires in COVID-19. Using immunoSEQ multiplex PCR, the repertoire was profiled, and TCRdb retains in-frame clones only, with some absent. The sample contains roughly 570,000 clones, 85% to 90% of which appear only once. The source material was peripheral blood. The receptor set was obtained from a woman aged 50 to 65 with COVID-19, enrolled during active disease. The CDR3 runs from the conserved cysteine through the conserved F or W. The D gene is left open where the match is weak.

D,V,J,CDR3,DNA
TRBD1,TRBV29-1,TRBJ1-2,CSVEDPGQGPNYGYTF,TGCAGCGTTGAAGATCCAGGACAGGGACCCAACTATGGCTACACCTTC
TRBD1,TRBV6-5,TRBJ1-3,CASSTGVPFGNTIYF,TGTGCCAGCAGTACAGGGGTCCCTTTTGGAAACACCATATATTTT
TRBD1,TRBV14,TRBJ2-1,CASSQLDRDNEQFF,TGTGCCAGCAGCCAACTGGACAGGGACAATGAGCAGTTCTTC
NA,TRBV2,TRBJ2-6,CASRQGPRESGANVLTF,TGTGCCAGCAGACAGGGCCCCCGCGAATCTGGGGCCAACGTCCTGACTTTC
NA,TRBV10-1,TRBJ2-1,CASSESLAGPRNEQFF,TGCGCCAGCAGTGAGTCTCTGGCAGGGCCGAGGAATGAGCAGTTCTTC
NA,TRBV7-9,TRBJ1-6,CASSRFGGAMANSPLHF,TGTGCCAGCAGCCGCTTTGGCGGGGCGATGGCCAATTCACCCCTCCACTTT
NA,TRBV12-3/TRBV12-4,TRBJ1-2,CASSLGADGYTF,TGTGCCAGCAGTTTAGGAGCGGACGGCTACACCTTC
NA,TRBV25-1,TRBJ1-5,CASAPSDSNQPQHF,TGTGCCAGCGCCCCATCAGATAGCAATCAGCCCCAGCATTTT
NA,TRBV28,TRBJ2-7,CASSSPGDGRRPYEQYF,TGTGCCAGCAGTTCGCCAGGGGACGGTAGAAGACCTTACGAGCAGTACTTC
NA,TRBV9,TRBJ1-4,CASSGGGDEKLFF,TGTGCCAGCAGTGGAGGAGGGGATGAAAAACTGTTTTTT